Listed below are T cell receptor beta chains from one sample, sequenced in a study of T cell responses to AZD1222 COVID-19 vaccine. Here immunoSEQ multiplex PCR was the method, and the copy in TCRdb shows in-frame clones only, minus some. The repertoire includes about 84,000 clones, over 75% of them detected once, and over 9.5% sits in the top ten. The sample in question was peripheral blood, obtained 28 days after the second AZD1222 dose. The receptor source for this set is an adult who received the AZD1222 COVID-19 vaccine. CDR3s include the opening cysteine and the closing phenylalanine or tryptophan. D genes are given only for firm matches. Clone size, where shown, is once, few, many, or a class for clones that have expanded.

- TRBJ2-7 TRBV4-2 TRBD1 CASSQSDRVAYEQYF TGTGCCAGCAGCCAATCCGACAGGGTAGCCTACGAGCAGTACTTC
- TRBJ1-1 TRBV9 - CASSGEYTEAFF TGTGCCAGCAGCGGGGAGTACACTGAAGCTTTCTTT
- TRBJ2-5 TRBV5-4 - CASSSPGRSGETQYF TGTGCCAGCAGCTCCCCCGGACGGAGCGGTGAGACCCAGTACTTC
- TRBJ1-5 TRBV10-3 - CAISVDGDSNQPQHF TGTGCCATCAGTGTCGACGGAGATAGCAATCAGCCCCAGCATTTT
- TRBJ2-3 TRBV9 - CASSVQGYPNTDTQYF TGTGCCAGCAGCGTCCAGGGGTACCCTAACACAGATACGCAGTATTTT
- TRBJ1-2 TRBV28 - CASNTGNYGYTF TGTGCCAGCAATACAGGGAACTATGGCTACACCTTC
once TRBJ2-3 TRBV2 TRBD2 CASRATSGGWADTQYF TGTGCCAGCAGAGCGACTAGCGGGGGGTGGGCAGATACGCAGTATTTT
- TRBJ2-7 TRBV19 - CASSIAGASYEQYF TGTGCCAGTAGTATCGCAGGGGCCTCCTACGAGCAGTACTTC
- TRBJ2-3 TRBV5-4 - CASSLASSGTQYF TGTGCCAGCAGCTTGGCGTCTTCTGGTACGCAGTATTTT
- TRBJ2-5 TRBV4-1 TRBD1 CASSQASPGQGYQETQYF TGCGCCAGCAGCCAAGCTTCCCCGGGACAGGGGTACCAAGAGACCCAGTACTTC
- TRBJ2-3 TRBV3-1/TRBV3-2 - CASSPPGHPSDTQYF TGTGCCAGCAGTCCTCCGGGACACCCGTCCGATACGCAGTATTTT
- TRBJ2-7 TRBV7-3 TRBD1 CASSLTGTGNYEQYF TGTGCCAGCAGCTTAACCGGGACAGGGAACTACGAGCAGTACTTC
- TRBJ2-1 TRBV24-1 TRBD1 CATSDTPGQGLHGEQFF TGTGCCACCAGTGATACACCGGGACAGGGTCTTCACGGTGAGCAGTTCTTC
- TRBJ1-3 TRBV6-5 TRBD1 CASSYSGQGTGNTIYF TGTGCCAGCAGTTACTCAGGACAGGGTACTGGAAACACCATATATTTT
- TRBJ2-3 TRBV3-1/TRBV3-2 - CASSQVSGRNTDTQYF TGTGCCAGCAGCCAAGTTAGCGGAAGGAACACAGATACGCAGTATTTT
- TRBJ2-3 TRBV7-6 TRBD1 CASSLAGTASTDTQYF TGTGCCAGCAGCCTAGCCGGGACAGCGAGCACAGATACGCAGTATTTT
- TRBJ1-2 TRBV5-6 - CASSLAGIDGYTF TGTGCCAGCAGCTTGGCAGGTATAGACGGCTACACCTTC
- TRBJ2-1 TRBV28 - CASSLFGYRDGGMGNEQFF TGTGCCAGCAGTTTATTCGGCTACAGGGACGGGGGAATGGGTAATGAGCAGTTCTTC
- TRBJ1-4 TRBV3-1/TRBV3-2 TRBD1 CASNDGGTGGEKLFF TGTGCCAGCAATGACGGGGGGACAGGGGGCGAAAAACTGTTTTTT
- TRBJ2-7 TRBV29-1 - CSVAQARKQYF TGCAGCGTGGCGCAAGCCCGCAAACAGTACTTC
- TRBJ2-3 TRBV27 - CASTDPVADTQYF TGTGCCAGCACCGACCCAGTTGCAGATACGCAGTATTTT
- TRBJ1-5 TRBV3-1/TRBV3-2 - CASSQVASNQPQHF TGTGCCAGCAGCCAAGTGGCCTCCAATCAGCCCCAGCATTTT
- TRBJ1-4 TRBV6-5 - CASSYSGGGLFF TGTGCCAGCAGTTACTCAGGGGGAGGACTGTTTTTT
- TRBJ2-1 TRBV7-9 - CASSKPSGLQNEQFF TGTGCCAGCAGTAAGCCATCGGGACTCCAAAATGAGCAGTTCTTC
- TRBJ1-5 TRBV2 - CASSYGGAVNQPQHF TGTGCCAGCAGTTATGGAGGGGCTGTCAATCAGCCCCAGCATTTT
- TRBJ2-7 TRBV1 - CTSSQDVIYYYEQYF TGCACCAGCAGCCAAGATGTAATCTATTACTACGAGCAGTACTTC
- TRBJ1-1 TRBV3-1/TRBV3-2 - CASSQRLVNTEAFF TGTGCCAGCAGCCAACGCCTAGTGAACACTGAAGCTTTCTTT